This T cell receptor beta chain was observed in a study of T cells in Graves' hyperthyroidism and ophthalmopathy. Amplified TCR beta CDR3 regions came from RNA transcripts. Using the HTBI primer set, a first-round RT-PCR was run on the TCR CDR3. TCRdb re-called the multiplex PCR reads with MiXCR, one entry per CDR3 protein. The table records more than 500,000 distinct CDR3 sequences, about 16% of them present only once. There are a few counts of this clonotype. The CDR3 loop spans 15 amino acids. CDR1 is MNHEY, CDR2 SMNVEV, per germline (reference sequence). With 5 bases clipped from V and 4 bases from J, the junction kept 11 bases outside the gene matches.

The material sequenced was blood. The V and J genes are TRBV27 and TRBJ2-7; 7 nucleotides match TRBD2. The clonotype was recovered from a woman in her 30s with Graves' ophthalmopathy. The CDR3: CASSKNPGLSYEQYF. DNA for the CDR3: TGTGCCAGCAGTAAGAATCCGGGACTATCTTACGAGCAGTACTTC.